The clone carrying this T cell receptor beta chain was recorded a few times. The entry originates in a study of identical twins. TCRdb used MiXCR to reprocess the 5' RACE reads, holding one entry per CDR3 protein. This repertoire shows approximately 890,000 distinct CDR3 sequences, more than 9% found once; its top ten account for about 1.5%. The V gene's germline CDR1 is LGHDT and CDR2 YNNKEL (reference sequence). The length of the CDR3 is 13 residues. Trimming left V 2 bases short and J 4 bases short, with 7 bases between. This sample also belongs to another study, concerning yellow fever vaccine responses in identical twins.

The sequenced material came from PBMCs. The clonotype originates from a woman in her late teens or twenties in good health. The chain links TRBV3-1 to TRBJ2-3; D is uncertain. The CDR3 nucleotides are TGTGCCAGCAGCCAAAGAGTTCCAGATACGCAGTATTTT. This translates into CASSQRVPDTQYF.